Sequencing of this T cell receptor beta chain was carried out in a study of CD8+ T cells in alopecia areata listed by TCRdb under 2018. Some background on the complete study: The treated patients took part in an open-label pilot trial in which moderate-to-severe alopecia areata was treated with oral tofacitinib at 5 to 10 mg twice daily. Patients received tofacitinib for 6 to 18 months and were then followed off drug for 6 months to check for delayed response and recurrence. Scalp clonality was compared across normal scalp (n=4), patchy alopecia areata scalp (n=8), and alopecia totalis/universalis scalp (n=8). RNA came from the PAXgene miRNA kit for fixed scalp, the miRNeasy kit for PBMCs, and the RNeasy kit for mouse skin. In humans, TCRbeta sequencing was performed on scalp tissue and on sorted CD4+ and CD8+ peripheral blood T cells from healthy controls and from patients with patchy or totalis/universalis alopecia areata. TCRbeta CDR3 regions were amplified by immunoSEQ multiplex PCR with 35 Vbeta forward and 13 Jbeta reverse primers. To study T cell clonal expansion in alopecia areata, the researchers applied high-throughput TCRbeta sequencing to both the C3H/HeJ mouse model and human patients. Tofacitinib-treated patients had biopsies at baseline and at 4 and 24 weeks of treatment, with a later scalp biopsy in several patients. Broader findings and caveats from the paper: Unlike mouse skin, which is dominated by gammadelta T cells, normal human skin has resident alphabeta T cells that are also sequenced, and this complicates analysis of the scalp TCR repertoire. Lesional scalp, especially in alopecia totalis/universalis, showed higher clonality and more expanded CD8+ clones than normal scalp, suggesting antigenic drive. Shared TCR sequences between patients were less evident than in mice, which may be partly attributable to HLA diversity in the patient population.

Peripheral blood and lesional scalp punch biopsies were obtained from patients with alopecia areata. PBMCs were isolated by density centrifugation and stained for CD3, CD4 and CD8, and CD4+ and CD8+ T cells were sorted on a FACSAria. This clone was detected once. This clone's antigen is unknown. Base qualities are not provided; no much larger clone lies one nucleotide away. After removal of 5 bases from V and 4 bases from J, the junction retains 8 bases not matched to a gene. The germline V gene encodes CDR1 SGHTA and CDR2 FQGTGA. From its cysteine to its phenylalanine, the CDR3 spans 15 amino acids. Here the CDR3 DNA is all that survives: 45 bases in frame from base 1. The method was the immunoSEQ multiplex PCR assay. RNA was extracted from all samples and reverse transcribed into cDNA, which served as template for TCR sequencing. First-strand cDNA was synthesized using SuperScript III with a 2:1 mix of oligo-dT and random hexamers. A synthetic immune receptor repertoire was used to assess amplification bias, and residual bias was removed computationally. The published analysis was carried out like this. Raw reads were preprocessed to remove errors, and CDR3 was defined according to IMGT conventions as the region from the conserved cysteine to phenylalanine. Clonality was calculated as 1 minus Shannon entropy normalized by log2 of the number of productive unique TCRs. Whether each scalp clone was CD4 or CD8 was inferred by checking scalp TCRbeta sequences against the CD4 and CD8 repertoires from sorted blood. TCRdb carries this immuneACCESS record with in-frame sequences only. Its versions omit some clonotypes, under half of them owing to an unresolved V gene in the studies checked, with the rest unexplained. V and J calls and clone size are those listed in that table; D and trimming were worked out from the DNA. Across this sample there are about 150,000 clones, with more than 40% seen only once. Around 7% of the sample lies in the top ten.

What was sequenced was CD4+ T cells sorted from blood. The sequence derives from a human donor with alopecia areata. This chain joins TRBV7-3 to TRBJ2-5, and 9 bases in between align with TRBD2. The CDR3 region reads CASSRIAGVGETQYF. The nucleotide sequence is TGTGCCAGCAGCCGAATAGCGGGAGTAGGAGAGACCCAGTACTTC.